This T cell receptor (beta chain) was sequenced during a study of regulatory T cells in long-lasting Graves disease. Overall study findings and caveats: Blood alone, not thyroid tissue, was studied. Patients whose Graves' disease persisted exhibited lower TCR diversity than those newly diagnosed.

V lost 8 bases and J 1 base, leaving 11 bases between the germline ends. This CDR3 is built from 13 residues. From germline, CDR1 is SNHLY and CDR2 FYNNEI. The TCR beta library used iRepertoire HTBI primers with Arm-PCR amplification of CDR3. TCRdb processed the multiplex PCR reads anew with MiXCR; each CDR3 protein has one entry. This table holds hundreds of thousands of distinct CDR3 sequences, approximately 15% found once. The time point was: newly diagnosed GD, antithyroid drugs for less than 3 months. Following extraction of RNA from PBMCs, that RNA was used to make the TCR library. Ten or more counts support this clonotype. The target antigen is unknown. The same data also went into a second study, on T cells in Graves' hyperthyroidism and ophthalmopathy.

The sequencing used peripheral blood mononuclear cells (PBMCs), collected at new diagnosis, from a patient treated with antithyroid drugs. J is TRBJ1-1 and V is TRBV2, with D perhaps matching TRBD1 (5 bases). This TCR was sampled from a woman between 40 and 55 years old with Graves disease. The CDR3 loop reads CASGWGENTEAFF. The CDR3 DNA sequence: TGTGCCAGCGGGTGGGGGGAGAACACTGAAGCTTTCTTT.